The clone carrying this T cell receptor (beta chain) has more than one count but fewer than ten. The data are from a study of blood T cell repertoires in COVID-19. Looking at the study overall: Samples came from the United States, Italy and Spain, spanning acute and convalescent COVID-19.

Seattle enrolled patients during active infection and tracked them longitudinally. V dropped 3 bases and J dropped 5 bases, with 8 bases sitting between them. Germline V CDR1 and CDR2: MGHDK, SYGVNS. This CDR3 is built from 13 residues. Method: immunoSEQ multiplex PCR; TCRdb's copy keeps in-frame clones and lacks some. The sample shows over 150,000 clones, around 85% of them seen only once. Sequences were obtained from peripheral blood. The chain couples TRBV25-1 to TRBJ1-5; D not certain. This receptor was obtained from a woman at least 80 years old with COVID-19, enrolled during active disease. CDR3 in amino acids: CASSEGPHQPQHF. CDR3 DNA sequence: TGTGCCAGCAGTGAGGGCCCCCATCAGCCCCAGCATTTT.